These 2 T cell receptor beta chains came from one sample sequenced in a study of human T cells and chemical hapten exposure. Time point denoted: patch test 1, 2 weeks after DPC sensitization. The treatment: therapeutic diphenylcyclopropenone sensitization with weekly scalp DPC. MiXCR, run by TCRdb on the RACE reads, gives a single entry per CDR3 protein. Of about 120,000 distinct CDR3 sequences in the sample, approximately 15% are singletons; the top ten hold around 0.99%. Sequencing was performed on whole blood, taken in connection with sensitization to the hapten diphenylcyclopropenone (DPC). The receptor set was obtained from a man aged 18 to 29 with alopecia areata. Some clones in this sample may be carry-over from other donors' samples.

CDR3 sequence reads: CASTPMWDEQFF. In DNA form, the CDR3 reads TGTGCCAGCACGCCCATGTGGGATGAGCAGTTCTTC. The chain couples TRBV28 to TRBJ2-1, with D unclear. Germline V gives CDR1 MDHEN, CDR2 SYDVKM. The germline V and J ends were trimmed by 7 bases and 8 bases, with 12 bases remaining between them. The CDR3 spans 12 residues.

This clonotype has only a few counts. V gene TRBV5-4 combines with J gene TRBJ2-7; D is perhaps TRBD2 (5 bases). CDR3 length: 12 amino acids. V lost 0 bases, J lost 9 bases, and 10 bases lay in between. Germline values: CDR1 SGHNT, CDR2 YYREEE (reference sequence). The chain's CDR3 is CASSLGRVGQYF. Here the CDR3 DNA reads TGTGCCAGCAGCTTGGGGCGGGTTGGGCAGTACTTC. Using reference TRBV5-4 and TRBJ2-7 for the parts outside the CDR3, the full variable domain is ETGVTQSPTHLIKTRGQQVTLRCSSQSGHNTVSWYQQALGQGPQFIFQYYREEENGRGNFPPRFSGLQFPNYSSELNVNALELDDSALYLCASSLGRVGQYFGPGTRLTVT.